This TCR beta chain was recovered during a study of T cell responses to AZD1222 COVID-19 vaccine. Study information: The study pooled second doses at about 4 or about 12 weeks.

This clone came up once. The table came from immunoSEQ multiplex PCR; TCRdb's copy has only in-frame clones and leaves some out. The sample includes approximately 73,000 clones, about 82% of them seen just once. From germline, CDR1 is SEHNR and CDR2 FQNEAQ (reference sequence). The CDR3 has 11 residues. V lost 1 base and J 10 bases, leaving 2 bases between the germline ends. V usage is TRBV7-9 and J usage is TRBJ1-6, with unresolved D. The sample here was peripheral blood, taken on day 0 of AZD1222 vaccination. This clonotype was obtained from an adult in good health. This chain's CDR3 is CASSLESPLHF. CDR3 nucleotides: TGTGCCAGCAGCTTAGAGTCACCCCTCCACTTT.